The clone carrying this T cell receptor beta chain has just a few counts. Antigen unknown. This CDR3 comprises 13 residues. Germline CDR1 is ENHRY and CDR2 is SYGVKD. The V end lost 2 bases, the J end lost 6 bases, and 10 bases lay between the germline ends. The data were taken from a study of T cells in Graves' hyperthyroidism and ophthalmopathy. Findings of the study overall: Most expanded thyroid clonotypes above 0.001 also appeared in blood.

TCR beta CDR3 regions were amplified from RNA. The primer set for the first-round RT-PCR of the TCR CDR3 was HTBI. TCRdb processed the multiplex PCR reads anew with MiXCR; each CDR3 protein has one entry. The sample yields over 700,000 distinct CDR3 sequences, approximately 40% seen once. If no ophthalmopathy progression occurred within 18 months, Graves' hyperthyroidism was stable. Disease duration under 2 months; hyperthyroidism patients were aged 18 to 65. PBMCs came from around 9.7 ml fresh peripheral blood. The J gene is TRBJ1-2, the V gene TRBV10-3; D is uncertain. This TCR came from a man aged 18 to 30 with Graves' hyperthyroidism. Material: blood. This CDR3 reads CAISERGGDGYTF. The CDR3 nucleotides are TGTGCCATCAGTGAGCGGGGAGGAGATGGCTACACCTTC.